A single sample gave rise to the 18 T cell receptor beta chains below, sequenced in a study of T-cell reconstitution after alpha-beta-depleted transplantation in children. The TCRbeta library incorporated unique molecular identifiers. TCRdb itself ran the PCR reads through MiXCR, one entry per CDR3 protein. This sample has 440,000 or so distinct CDR3 sequences, with roughly 43% found just once. Sequencing used PBMCs, obtained before TCRalphabeta/CD19-depleted stem cell transplant. All receptors come from a girl aged 2 to 9 with aplastic anemia, due to receive a stem cell transplant.

This clonotype was observed once. V is TRBV5-6 and J is TRBJ2-1; 14 bases fit TRBD2. The CDR3 sequence is 19 residues long. J was trimmed by 4 bases and V by 2 bases; bases with no gene match: 11. CDR1 is SGHDT and CDR2 is YYEEEE in the germline V gene. The CDR3 DNA sequence: TGTGCCAGCAGCTTAGGTCGGGGGACTAGCGGGAGCCCATACAATGAGCAGTTCTTC. Its protein product is CASSLGRGTSGSPYNEQFF. Together with reference TRBV5-6 and TRBJ2-1, the CDR3 gives the full variable domain: DAGVTQSPTHLIKTRGQQVTLRCSPKSGHDTVSWYQQALGQGPQFIFQYYEEEERQRGNFPDRFSGHQFPNYSSELNVNALLLGDSALYLCASSLGRGTSGSPYNEQFFGPGTRLTVL.

This clonotype was seen more than once but under ten times. The J gene is TRBJ2-1, the V gene TRBV27; TRBD2 matches at 9 bases. Germline trimming cut 2 bases from V and 6 bases from J; bases unmatched to any gene: 5. There are 15 residues in the CDR3. Germline CDR1 MNHEY, CDR2 SMNVEV (reference sequence). The CDR3 DNA sequence: TGTGCCAGCAGTTTAGGGCTAGCGGGATTCAATGAGCAGTTCTTC. Translation gives CASSLGLAGFNEQFF.

This clonotype appeared a few times. This chain links TRBV30 with TRBJ2-1; the match to TRBD2 covers 9 bases. The CDR3 runs to 16 residues. Germline trimming cut 1 base from V and 4 bases from J; bases unmatched to any gene: 8. Germline values: CDR1 GTSNPN, CDR2 SVGIG (reference sequence). CDR3 sequence: CAWSGGRLAAYNEQFF. In DNA form, the CDR3 reads TGTGCCTGGAGTGGGGGGCGACTAGCGGCTTACAATGAGCAGTTCTTC.

The chain employs TRBV6-5 and TRBJ2-1; tentatively, D is TRBD2 (6 bases). Germline V CDR1 and CDR2: MNHEY, SVGAGI. Trimming cost V 1 base and J 6 bases, with 13 bases left between them. This CDR3 region has 15 residues. CDR3: CASSYLTGTPNEQFF. CDR3 nucleotide sequence: TGTGCCAGCAGTTACTTAACCGGGACTCCCAATGAGCAGTTCTTC.

This clonotype was seen repeatedly, ten times or more. The gene calls are TRBV9 and TRBJ2-1; 9 bases fit TRBD2. The CDR3 covers 16 residues. J gave up 2 bases and V 1 base, and 4 bases lay outside the gene matches. The germline V gene has CDR1 SGDLS and CDR2 YYNGEE. This CDR3 is CASSVKAGGTYNEQFF. CDR3 in DNA: TGTGCCAGCAGCGTAAAGGCGGGAGGGACCTACAATGAGCAGTTCTTC.

This clonotype was seen a few times. V gene TRBV14 combines with J gene TRBJ1-2; D is uncertain. The germline gives CDR1 SGHDN, CDR2 FVKESK. The CDR3 totals 10 residues. V lost 0 bases and J lost 7, with 0 bases in between. The CDR3 DNA sequence: TGTGCCAGCAGCCAAGATGGCTACACCTTC. Its translation: CASSQDGYTF. Full variable domain (missing parts from reference TRBV14 and TRBJ1-2): EAGVTQFPSHSVIEKGQTVTLRCDPISGHDNLYWYRRVMGKEIKFLLHFVKESKQDESGMPNNRFLAERTGGTYSTLKVQPAELEDSGVYFCASSQDGYTFGSGTRLTVV.

There are many counts of this clonotype. This chain connects TRBV28 to TRBJ2-3, with 9 bases that match TRBD1. There are 15 residues in the CDR3. J was trimmed by 2 bases and V by 4 bases; bases with no gene match: 4. Germline V gives CDR1 MDHEN, CDR2 SYDVKM. As DNA, the CDR3 is TGTGCCAGCAGTTCCGGGACAGGGATCACAGATACGCAGTATTTT. This translates into CASSSGTGITDTQYF.

The rearrangement uses TRBV10-3 and TRBJ2-7; maybe TRBD1 (5 bases). V dropped 0 bases and J dropped 3 bases, with 12 bases sitting between them. The CDR3 is 15 amino acids. Germline CDR1 ENHRY, CDR2 SYGVKD. The CDR3 DNA reads TGTGCCATCAGTGAGTCTTTTGGGGCGGTCTACGAGCAGTACTTC. Its protein is CAISESFGAVYEQYF.

The table lists this clonotype with many counts. The J gene is TRBJ2-7, the V gene TRBV28; D is perhaps TRBD2 (6 bases). This CDR3 contains 14 residues. Looked up from germline, CDR1 is MDHEN and CDR2 is SYDVKM. V lost 8 bases and J lost 2, with 16 bases in between. In nucleotides, the CDR3 is TGTGCCAGCCAAGTAGGGCTAGCGCCCTACGAGCAGTACTTC. As protein: CASQVGLAPYEQYF.

The V and J genes are TRBV5-5 and TRBJ2-2; the D call may be TRBD1 or TRBD2 (5 bases each). Trimming removed 0 bases from V and 0 bases from J, with 12 bases in between. The CDR3 has 17 residues. CDR1 is SGHKS, CDR2 YYEKEE, per germline (reference sequence). Written as DNA, the CDR3 is TGTGCCAGCAGCTTGGAGGGGTCGGGACCGAACACCGGGGAGCTGTTTTTT. Translation: CASSLEGSGPNTGELFF.

This clonotype was picked up a small number of times. The CDR3 nucleotides read TGTGCCAGCAGTCCGGGACCGACGGACTTGGCTTTCTTT. Protein sequence: CASSPGPTDLAFF. The chain recombines TRBV12-3 or TRBV12-4 with TRBJ1-1; a weak D match, TRBD1 (5 bases). The CDR3 sequence is 13 residues long. V lost 5 bases, J lost 11 bases, and 18 bases lay in between.

This rearrangement joins TRBV5-6 to TRBJ2-7; no firm D call. Germline V CDR1 and CDR2: SGHDT, YYEEEE. V shed 0 bases and J shed 6 bases, with 7 bases lying between them. This CDR3 contains 12 residues. Written as DNA, the CDR3 is TGTGCCAGCAGCTTGGTAGTTGGCGAGCAGTACTTC. The encoded protein is CASSLVVGEQYF.

This clonotype was counted ten times or more. The genes are TRBV7-8 and TRBJ2-2; D gene ambiguous. Germline V gene lookup returns CDR1 SGHVS and CDR2 FQNEAQ. The CDR3 is 16 amino acids. Deletions cut 7 bases from V and 4 bases from J, with 19 bases between. CDR3 DNA sequence: TGTGCCAGCACTCCCCTGGGCGACCCCTCCACCGGGGAGCTGTTTTTT. Its protein product is CASTPLGDPSTGELFF.

V gene TRBV10-2 combines with J gene TRBJ2-3; TRBD2 matches 8 bases. Looked up from germline, CDR1 is WSHSY and CDR2 is SAAADI. The ends lost 6 bases at V and 5 bases at J; junction bases unmatched: 19. The CDR3 is 18 residues long. CDR3 region: CASSPGVAGPLRGDTQYF. Written as DNA, the CDR3 is TGCGCCAGCAGCCCCGGGGTAGCGGGGCCTCTGCGGGGAGATACGCAGTATTTT.

V and J are TRBV5-8 and TRBJ2-2; D not certain. This CDR3 is built from 15 residues. Germline CDR1 SGHTS, CDR2 YDEGEE. With 4 bases removed from V and 2 bases from J, the gap between germline ends came to 12 bases. For the CDR3, the DNA is TGTGCCAGCAGCAAAAAAACCTCTAACACCGGGGAGCTGTTTTTT. Amino acids: CASSKKTSNTGELFF.

This clonotype has only a few counts. The V and J genes are TRBV7-9 and TRBJ2-2; TRBD1 matches at 7 bases. CDR3 length: 13 amino acids. CDR1 SEHNR and CDR2 FQNEAQ come from the germline V gene (reference sequence). V was pared by 5 bases and J by 8 bases, with 5 bases of the junction left unmatched. CDR3: CASSRQGEGELFF. The CDR3 DNA follows: TGTGCCAGCAGCCGACAGGGCGAGGGGGAGCTGTTTTTT.

This clonotype was counted at least ten times. This chain links TRBV12-3 or TRBV12-4 with TRBJ2-1, with D maybe TRBD2 (6 bases). Deletions cut 3 bases from V and 3 bases from J, with 12 bases between. The CDR3 spans 15 residues. CDR3 sequence (DNA): TGTGCCAGCAGTTTCCCAGCGGGCCTCTACAATGAGCAGTTCTTC. It is translated as CASSFPAGLYNEQFF.

The rearrangement joins TRBV15 to TRBJ2-2; 10 bases agree with TRBD2. This CDR3 is built from 16 residues. Germline V gives CDR1 LNHNV, CDR2 YYDKDF (reference sequence). Trimming at V came to 5 bases and at J to 0 bases, leaving 3 bases not matched to a gene. CDR3 bases: TGTGCCACCAGCCCGGGACTAGCGACGAACACCGGGGAGCTGTTTTTT. Translating gives CATSPGLATNTGELFF.